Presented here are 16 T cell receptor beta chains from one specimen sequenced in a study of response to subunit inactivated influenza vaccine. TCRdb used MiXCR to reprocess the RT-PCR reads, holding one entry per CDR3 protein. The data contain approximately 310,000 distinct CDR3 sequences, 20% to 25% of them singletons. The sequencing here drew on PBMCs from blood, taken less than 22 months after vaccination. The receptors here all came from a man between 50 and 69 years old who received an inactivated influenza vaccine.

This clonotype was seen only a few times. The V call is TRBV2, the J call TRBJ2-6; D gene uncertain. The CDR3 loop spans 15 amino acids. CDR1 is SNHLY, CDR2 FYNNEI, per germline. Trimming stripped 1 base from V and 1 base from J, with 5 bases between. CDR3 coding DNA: TGTGCCAGCAGTGAAGTGGGGTCTGGGGCCAACGTCCTGACTTTC. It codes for CASSEVGSGANVLTF. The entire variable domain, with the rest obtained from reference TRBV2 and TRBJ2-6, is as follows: EPEVTQTPSHQVTQMGQEVILRCVPISNHLYFYWYRQILGQKVEFLVSFYNNEISEKSEIFDDQFSVERPDGSNFTLKIRSTKLEDSAMYFCASSEVGSGANVLTFGAGSRLTVL.

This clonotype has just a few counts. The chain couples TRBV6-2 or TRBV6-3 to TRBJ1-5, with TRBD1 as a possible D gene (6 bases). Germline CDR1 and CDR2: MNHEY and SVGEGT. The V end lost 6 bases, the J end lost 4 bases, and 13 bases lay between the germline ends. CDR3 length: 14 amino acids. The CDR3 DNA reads TGTGCCAGCAGGATCGGGACACCAAATCAGCCCCAGCATTTT. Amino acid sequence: CASRIGTPNQPQHF.

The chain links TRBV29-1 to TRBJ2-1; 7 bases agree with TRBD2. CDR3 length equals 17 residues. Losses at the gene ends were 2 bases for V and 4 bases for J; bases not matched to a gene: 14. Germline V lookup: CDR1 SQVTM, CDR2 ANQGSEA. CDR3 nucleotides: TGCAGCGTTGAAACGGGTGGGAGGGCCACCCTATACAATGAGCAGTTCTTC. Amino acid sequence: CSVETGGRATLYNEQFF.

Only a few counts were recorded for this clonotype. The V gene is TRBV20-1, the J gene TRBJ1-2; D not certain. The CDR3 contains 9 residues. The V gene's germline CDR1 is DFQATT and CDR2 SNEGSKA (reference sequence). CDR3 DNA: TGCAGCCTTAACTATGGCTACACCTTC. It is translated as CSLNYGYTF.

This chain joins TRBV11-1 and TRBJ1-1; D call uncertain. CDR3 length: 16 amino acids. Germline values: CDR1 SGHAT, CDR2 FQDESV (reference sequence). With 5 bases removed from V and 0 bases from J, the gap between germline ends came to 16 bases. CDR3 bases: TGTGCCAGCAGCCGGCCCTGGGAGGGTGTGAACACTGAAGCTTTCTTT. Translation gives CASSRPWEGVNTEAFF.

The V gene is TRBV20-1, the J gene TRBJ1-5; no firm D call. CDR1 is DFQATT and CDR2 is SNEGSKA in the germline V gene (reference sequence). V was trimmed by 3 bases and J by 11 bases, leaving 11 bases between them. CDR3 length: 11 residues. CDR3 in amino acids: CSARETGTQHF. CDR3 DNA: TGCAGTGCTAGGGAGACCGGAACCCAGCATTTT.

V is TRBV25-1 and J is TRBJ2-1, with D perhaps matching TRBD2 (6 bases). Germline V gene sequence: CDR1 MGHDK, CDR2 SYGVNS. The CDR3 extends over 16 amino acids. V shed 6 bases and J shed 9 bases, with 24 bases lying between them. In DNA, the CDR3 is TGTGCCAGCAGGGACATGGGACTTGGCCTCGAAGGTGAGCAGTTCTTC. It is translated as CASRDMGLGLEGEQFF.

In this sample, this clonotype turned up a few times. This CDR3 is CAISDSGTGASYEQYF. The CDR3 DNA reads TGTGCCATCAGTGACTCCGGGACAGGGGCATCCTACGAGCAGTACTTC. This chain joins TRBV10-3 and TRBJ2-7; 10 bases match TRBD1. V gave up 3 bases and J gave up 1 base; unmatched junction bases: 6. This CDR3 spans 16 amino acids. CDR1 ENHRY and CDR2 SYGVKD come from the germline V gene.

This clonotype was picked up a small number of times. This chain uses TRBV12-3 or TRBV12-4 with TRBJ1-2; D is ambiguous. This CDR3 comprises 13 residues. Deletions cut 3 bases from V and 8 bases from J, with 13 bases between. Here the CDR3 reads CASSFRVGSGYTF. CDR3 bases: TGTGCCAGCAGTTTTCGTGTCGGGAGCGGCTACACCTTC.

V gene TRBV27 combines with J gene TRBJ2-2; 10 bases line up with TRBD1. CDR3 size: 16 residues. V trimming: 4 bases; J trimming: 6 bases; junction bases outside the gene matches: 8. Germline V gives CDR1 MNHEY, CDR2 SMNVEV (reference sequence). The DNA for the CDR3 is TGTGCCAGCAGTTCGCCTTGGACAGGGGGTGCCGGGGAGCTGTTTTTT. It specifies CASSSPWTGGAGELFF.

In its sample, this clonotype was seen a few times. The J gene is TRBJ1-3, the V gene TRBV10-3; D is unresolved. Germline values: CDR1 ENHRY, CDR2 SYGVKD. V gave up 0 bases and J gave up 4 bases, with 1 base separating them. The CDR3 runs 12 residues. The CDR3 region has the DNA TGTGCCATCAGTGAGTCGGGAAACACCATATATTTT. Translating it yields CAISESGNTIYF.

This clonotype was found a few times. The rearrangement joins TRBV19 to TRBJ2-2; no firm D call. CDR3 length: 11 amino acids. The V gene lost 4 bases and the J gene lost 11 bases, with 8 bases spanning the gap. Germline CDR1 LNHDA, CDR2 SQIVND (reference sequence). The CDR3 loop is CASSTRRELFF. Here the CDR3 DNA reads TGTGCCAGTAGTACTCGGCGTGAGCTGTTTTTT.

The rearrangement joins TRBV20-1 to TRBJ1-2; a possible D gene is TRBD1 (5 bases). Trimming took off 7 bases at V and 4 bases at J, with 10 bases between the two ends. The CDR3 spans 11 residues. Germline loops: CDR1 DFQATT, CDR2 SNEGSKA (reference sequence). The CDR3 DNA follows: TGCAGTGGTCAGGGATCCTATGGCTACACCTTC. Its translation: CSGQGSYGYTF.

The CDR3 sequence: CASSYGTVGNTIYF. In DNA, the CDR3 is TGTGCCAGCAGTTACGGGACAGTCGGAAACACCATATATTTT. The V gene is TRBV6-5, the J gene TRBJ1-3, with 7 bases identical to TRBD1. The J segment lost 4 bases and the V segment lost 2 bases, leaving 2 bases of the junction unmatched. The CDR3 is made up of 14 amino acids. Germline V gene lookup returns CDR1 MNHEY and CDR2 SVGAGI.

This CDR3 reads CASSITWRERNTGELFF. CDR3 DNA: TGTGCCAGTAGTATAACATGGCGGGAGCGTAACACCGGGGAGCTGTTTTTT. The chain recombines TRBV19 with TRBJ2-2; 7 bases match TRBD2. J was trimmed by 2 bases and V by 2 bases; bases with no gene match: 8. This CDR3 is 17 amino acids long. Germline assignment: CDR1 LNHDA and CDR2 SQIVND (reference sequence).

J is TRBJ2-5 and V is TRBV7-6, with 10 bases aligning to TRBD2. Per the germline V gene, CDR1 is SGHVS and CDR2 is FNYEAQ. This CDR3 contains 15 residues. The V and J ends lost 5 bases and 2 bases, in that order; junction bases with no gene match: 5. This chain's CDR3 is CASSPLAGDQETQYF. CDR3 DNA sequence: TGTGCCAGCAGCCCGCTAGCGGGGGATCAAGAGACCCAGTACTTC. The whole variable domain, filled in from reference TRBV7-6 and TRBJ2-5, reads GAGVSQSPRYKVTKRGQDVALRCDPISGHVSLYWYRQALGQGPEFLTYFNYEAQQDKSGLPNDRFSAERPEGSISTLTIQRTEQRDSAMYRCASSPLAGDQETQYFGPGTRLLVL.